What follows are 2 T cell receptor beta chains derived from one specimen sequenced in a study of T cells after yellow fever vaccination. In TCRdb, the 5' RACE reads were re-called with MiXCR into one record per CDR3 protein. The data hold hundreds of thousands of distinct CDR3 sequences, with approximately 13% observed a single time. The sample consisted of PBMCs, taken on the day of the yellow fever booster vaccination. The source is a man younger than 40 who received the YFV17D yellow fever vaccine.

This rearrangement joins TRBV28 to TRBJ2-7; 10 nucleotides match TRBD1. Looked up from germline, CDR1 is MDHEN and CDR2 is SYDVKM. The CDR3 is 15 amino acids. The trim removed 5 bases at V and 4 bases at J, leaving 8 bases unmatched. CDR3 in DNA: TGTGCCAGCAGTCACGGGACAGGGGATGGTTACGAGCAGTACTTC. Protein: CASSHGTGDGYEQYF. Variable domain in full (rest from reference TRBV28 and TRBJ2-7): DVKVTQSSRYLVKRTGEKVFLECVQDMDHENMFWYRQDPGLGLRLIYFSYDVKMKEKGDIPEGYSVSREKKERFSLILESASTNQTSMYLCASSHGTGDGYEQYFGPGTRLTVT.

The CDR3: CSAFRTGVNQPQHF. DNA for the CDR3: TGCAGTGCTTTCCGCACAGGGGTAAATCAGCCCCAGCATTTT. The chain links TRBV20-1 to TRBJ1-5; 7 bases fit TRBD1. Trimming took 5 bases from V and 4 from J; bases not matched to a gene: 8. The CDR3 contains 14 residues. Germline CDR1 and CDR2: DFQATT and SNEGSKA (reference sequence).